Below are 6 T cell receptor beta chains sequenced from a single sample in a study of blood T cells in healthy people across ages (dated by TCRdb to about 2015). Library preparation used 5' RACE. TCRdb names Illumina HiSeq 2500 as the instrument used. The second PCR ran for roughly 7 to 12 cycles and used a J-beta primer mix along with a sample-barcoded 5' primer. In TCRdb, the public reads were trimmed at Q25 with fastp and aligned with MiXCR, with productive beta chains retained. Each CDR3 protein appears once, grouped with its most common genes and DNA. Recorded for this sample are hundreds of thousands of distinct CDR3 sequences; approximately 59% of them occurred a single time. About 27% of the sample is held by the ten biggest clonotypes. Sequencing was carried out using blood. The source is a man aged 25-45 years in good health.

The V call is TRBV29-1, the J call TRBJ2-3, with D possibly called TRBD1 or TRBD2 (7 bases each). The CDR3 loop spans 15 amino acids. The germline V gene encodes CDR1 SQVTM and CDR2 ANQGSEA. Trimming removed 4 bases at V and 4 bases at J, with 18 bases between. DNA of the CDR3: TGCAGCGTTGGAGGGGGAGGGGGCAGGGCAGATACGCAGTATTTT. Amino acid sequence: CSVGGGGGRADTQYF.

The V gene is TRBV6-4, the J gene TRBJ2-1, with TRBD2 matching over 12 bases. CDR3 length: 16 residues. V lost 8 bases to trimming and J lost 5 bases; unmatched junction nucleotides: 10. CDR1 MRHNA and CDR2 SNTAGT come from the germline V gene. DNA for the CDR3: TGTGCCAGCTCCCGCCCGACTAGCGGGGGTCACAATGAGCAGTTCTTC. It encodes CASSRPTSGGHNEQFF.

In DNA form, the CDR3 reads TGCAGTGCTAGAGAGTGGCGGACGCATCTCCAGTACTTC. Its protein product is CSAREWRTHLQYF. The V call is TRBV20-1, the J call TRBJ2-7; D unresolved. The CDR3 spans 13 residues. V lost 0 bases, J lost 10 bases, and 16 bases lay in between. CDR1 and CDR2 from the germline V gene are DFQATT and SNEGSKA (reference sequence).

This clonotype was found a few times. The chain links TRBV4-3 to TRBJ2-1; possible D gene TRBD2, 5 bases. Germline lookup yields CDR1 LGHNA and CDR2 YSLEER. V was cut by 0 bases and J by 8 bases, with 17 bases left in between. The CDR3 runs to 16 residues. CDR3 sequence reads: CASSQEKARRFDEQFF. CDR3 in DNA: TGCGCCAGCAGCCAAGAAAAGGCCAGGAGGTTCGATGAGCAGTTCTTC.

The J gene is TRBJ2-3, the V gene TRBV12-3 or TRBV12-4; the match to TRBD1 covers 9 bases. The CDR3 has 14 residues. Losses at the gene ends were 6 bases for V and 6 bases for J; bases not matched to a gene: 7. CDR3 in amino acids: CASRTAQGADTQYF. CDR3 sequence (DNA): TGTGCCAGCAGGACGGCACAGGGGGCTGATACGCAGTATTTT.

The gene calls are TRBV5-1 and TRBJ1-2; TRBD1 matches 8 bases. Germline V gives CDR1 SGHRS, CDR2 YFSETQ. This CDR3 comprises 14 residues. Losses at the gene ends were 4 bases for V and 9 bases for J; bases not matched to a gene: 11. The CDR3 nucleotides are TGCGCCAGCAGCCTGGGACAGGAGACCAATCGCTACACCTTC. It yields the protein CASSLGQETNRYTF.